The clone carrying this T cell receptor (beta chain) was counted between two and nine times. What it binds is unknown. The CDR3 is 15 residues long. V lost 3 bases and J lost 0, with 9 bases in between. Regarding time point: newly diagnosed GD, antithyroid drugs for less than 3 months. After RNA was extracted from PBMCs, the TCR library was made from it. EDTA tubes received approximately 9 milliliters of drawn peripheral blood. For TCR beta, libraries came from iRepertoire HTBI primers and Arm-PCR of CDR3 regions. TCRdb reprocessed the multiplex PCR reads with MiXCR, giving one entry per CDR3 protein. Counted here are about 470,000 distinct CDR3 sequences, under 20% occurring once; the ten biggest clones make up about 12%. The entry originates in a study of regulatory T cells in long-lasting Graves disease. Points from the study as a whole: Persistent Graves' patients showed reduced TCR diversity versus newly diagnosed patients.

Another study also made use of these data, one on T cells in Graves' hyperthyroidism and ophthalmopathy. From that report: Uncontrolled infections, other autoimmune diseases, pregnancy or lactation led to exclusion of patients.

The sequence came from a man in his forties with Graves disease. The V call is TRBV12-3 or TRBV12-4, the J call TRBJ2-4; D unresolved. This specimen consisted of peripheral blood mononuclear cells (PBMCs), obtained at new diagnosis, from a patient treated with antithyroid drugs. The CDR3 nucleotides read TGTGCCAGCAGTTTTAAGGTGGTAGCCAAAAACATTCAGTACTTC. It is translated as CASSFKVVAKNIQYF.